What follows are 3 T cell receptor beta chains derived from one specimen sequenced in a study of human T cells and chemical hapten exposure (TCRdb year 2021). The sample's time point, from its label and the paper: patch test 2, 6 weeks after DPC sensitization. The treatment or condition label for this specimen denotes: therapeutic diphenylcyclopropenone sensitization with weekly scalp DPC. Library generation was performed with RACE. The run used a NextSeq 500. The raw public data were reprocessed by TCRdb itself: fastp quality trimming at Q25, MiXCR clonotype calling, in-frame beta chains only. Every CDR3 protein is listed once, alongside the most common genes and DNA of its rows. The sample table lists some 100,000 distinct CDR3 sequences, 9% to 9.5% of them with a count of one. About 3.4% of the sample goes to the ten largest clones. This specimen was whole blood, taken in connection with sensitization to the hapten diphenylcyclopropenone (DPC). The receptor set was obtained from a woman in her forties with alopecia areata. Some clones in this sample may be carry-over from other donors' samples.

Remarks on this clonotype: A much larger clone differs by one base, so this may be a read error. CDR3 sequence: CACSFPPGHNSPLHF. CDR3 DNA: TGTGCCTGCAGCTTCCCCCCGGGCCACAATTCACCCCTCCACTTT. This chain connects TRBV7-2 to TRBJ1-6; D gene uncertain. In germline, CDR1 is SGHTA, CDR2 FQGNSA. This CDR3 is built from 15 residues.

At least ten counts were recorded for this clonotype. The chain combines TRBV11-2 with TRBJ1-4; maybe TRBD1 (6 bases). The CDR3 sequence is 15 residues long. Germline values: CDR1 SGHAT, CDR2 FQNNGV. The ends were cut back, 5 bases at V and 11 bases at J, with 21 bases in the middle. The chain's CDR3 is CASSQETGFGVKLFF. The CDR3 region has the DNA TGTGCCAGCAGCCAAGAAACAGGGTTTGGTGTGAAACTGTTTTTT. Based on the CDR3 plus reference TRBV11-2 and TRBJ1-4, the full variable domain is EAGVAQSPRYKIIEKRQSVAFWCNPISGHATLYWYQQILGQGPKLLIQFQNNGVVDDSQLPKDRFSAERLKGVDSTLKIQPAKLEDSAVYLCASSQETGFGVKLFFGSGTQLSVL.

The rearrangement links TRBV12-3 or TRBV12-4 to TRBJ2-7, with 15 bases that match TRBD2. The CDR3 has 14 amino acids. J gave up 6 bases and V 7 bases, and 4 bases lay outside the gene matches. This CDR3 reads CASTMGLAGGEQYF. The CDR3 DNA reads TGTGCCAGCACAATGGGACTAGCGGGGGGCGAGCAGTACTTC.